This TCR beta chain was captured by sequencing in a study of T-cell reconstitution after alpha-beta-depleted transplantation in children. This clonotype was counted many times. This sample's TCRbeta library carried unique molecular identifier barcodes. TCRdb reprocessed the PCR reads with MiXCR, giving one entry per CDR3 protein. The table lists roughly 200,000 distinct CDR3 sequences, 8% to 10% of them singletons. The junction had 6 bases not matched to a gene; V was cut back by 5 bases and J by 5 bases. The CDR3 has 13 residues. CDR1 is LGHNA and CDR2 is YNFKEQ in the germline V gene. This sequence originates from a human donor who donated a stem cell graft to a child with acute lymphoblastic leukemia. V and J are TRBV4-2 and TRBJ2-7, with 7 bases matching TRBD2. The sequences come from PBMCs from the stem cell graft donor, collected from the stem cell graft. CDR3 DNA sequence: TGTGCCAGCAGCTTCCCAGGGAGGGACGAGCAGTACTTC. Residues: CASSFPGRDEQYF.